This T cell receptor (beta chain) was identified during a study of CD8 T cells in Susac syndrome. Germline V gene sequence: CDR1 SQVTM, CDR2 ANQGSEA. V was clipped by 7 bases and J by 3 bases, with 12 bases between them. The CDR3 covers 13 residues. While serving as controls, healthy donors were matched for age and sex. It was negative isolation that provided the CD8+ and CD4+ T cells, whereas TEMRA cells were enriched by FACS. Reverse transcription of roughly 0.5 to 1 ug RNA used random hexamers. TCRdb reprocessed the immunoSEQ multiplex PCR reads via MiXCR and lists one record per CDR3 protein. This sample has around 99,000 distinct CDR3 sequences, with approximately 96% found just once. In its sample, this clonotype was seen once.

The chain combines TRBV29-1 with TRBJ2-2, with D perhaps assigned TRBD1 or TRBD2 (6 bases each). Sequencing was carried out using CD4+ T cells from PBMCs. This receptor was identified in a human donor in good health. In DNA form, the CDR3 reads TGCAGCGCCGGTAGGGGGGACACCGGGGAGCTGTTTTTT. Amino acids: CSAGRGDTGELFF.